The 23 T cell receptor beta chains listed next were all sequenced from one sample in a study of T cells in women clearing cervical HPV infection. Profiling relied on immunoSEQ multiplex PCR, and the TCRdb table lists in-frame clones only, not all of them. The sample totals about 12,000 clones. Sample: blood buffy coat. These receptors were obtained from a woman between 18 and 70 years old with a cervical HPV16 infection that either progressed to CIN3+ or cleared (not recorded which).

The covered CDR3 bases are TGTGCCAGCAGCCTGGGGCAGGAAGAGACC. Translated: CASSLGQEET. The CDR3 reads in full as CASSLGQEETQYF. The rearrangement joins TRBV5-6 to TRBJ2-5; a weak D match, TRBD1 (5 bases). The read terminates 3 residues ahead of where the CDR3 ends, so the germline J gene completes it. The germline gives CDR1 SGHDT, CDR2 YYEEEE. The CDR3 length is 13 residues. Trimming took 4 bases from V and 3 from J, leaving 10 bases between them.

Details on this clone: The read terminates 3 residues ahead of where the CDR3 ends, so the germline J gene completes it. The V and J genes are TRBV30 and TRBJ1-5; 9 bases are shared with TRBD1. The V segment lost 3 bases and the J segment 3 bases; nucleotides outside the gene matches: 6. This CDR3 is 15 amino acids long. CDR1 and CDR2 (germline): GTSNPN, SVGIG (reference sequence). CDR3 bases read: TGTGCCTGGAGAGATACAGGGGGCTACAATCAGCCC. It translates to CAWRDTGGYNQP. In full, the CDR3 reads CAWRDTGGYNQPQHF.

For this clone: The read finishes 3 residues shy of the CDR3 end, and the germline J gene is used to complete it. The chain has TRBV7-3 and TRBJ2-1; D tentatively reads TRBD1 or TRBD2 (8 bases each). Trimming stripped 4 bases from V and 5 bases from J, with 15 bases between. Germline-derived CDR1 and CDR2 are SGHTA and FQGTGA. The CDR3 is 15 amino acids. The CDR3: CASSSGGTGDNEQFF. The CDR3 bases that were read are TGTGCCAGCAGCTCGGGAGGGACAGGAGACAATGAG.

On this clone: From the germline J gene comes the end of the CDR3, since the read stops 3 residues before it. V and J are TRBV5-6 and TRBJ2-4; D may be TRBD2 (7 bases). CDR3 length: 15 amino acids. The V end lost 2 bases, the J end lost 1 base, and 10 bases lay between the germline ends. Germline V CDR1 and CDR2: SGHDT, YYEEEE. The CDR3 loop reads CASSLEGGAKNIQYF. The CDR3 DNA, read in part, is TGTGCCAGCAGCTTAGAGGGGGGGGCCAAAAACATT.

About this clone: The missing CDR3 end, 3 residues past where the read stops, is filled in from the germline J gene. The chain joins TRBV2 to TRBJ2-3; D ambiguous. Per germline, CDR1 SNHLY and CDR2 FYNNEI. V was pared by 9 bases and J by 3 bases, with 10 bases between. This CDR3 is built from 12 residues. The sequenced CDR3 bases are TGTGCCAGTTTAGTGCGGACAGATACG. Its protein is CASLVRTDT. The whole CDR3 is CASLVRTDTQYF.

About this clone: The DNA ends 3 residues before the CDR3 does, and the rest of the CDR3 is filled in from the germline J gene. The gene calls are TRBV20-1 and TRBJ2-7; TRBD2 matches at 12 bases. V trimming: 3 bases; J trimming: 6 bases; junction bases outside the gene matches: 9. Per the germline V gene, CDR1 is DFQATT and CDR2 is SNEGSKA (reference sequence). The CDR3 consists of 15 residues. The CDR3 DNA, read in part, is TGCAGTGCTAGGACTACTAGCGGGGGGCTCTTCGAG. It yields the protein CSARTTSGGLFE. The entire CDR3 protein is CSARTTSGGLFEQYF.

With respect to this clone: The read terminates 3 residues ahead of where the CDR3 ends, so the germline J gene completes it. The chain joins TRBV4-1 to TRBJ1-2; 7 nucleotides line up with TRBD1. Germline V CDR1 and CDR2: MGHRA, YSYEKL. This CDR3 is built from 13 residues. V was pared by 4 bases and J by 6 bases, with 5 bases of the junction left unmatched. The CDR3 protein is CASSLQGVDGYTF. The sequenced CDR3 bases are TGCGCCAGCAGCCTGCAGGGGGTGGATGGC.

Comments on this clone: The CDR3 end falls 3 residues outside the read, so it is completed with the germline J gene. The rearrangement links TRBV7-3 to TRBJ1-1, with unresolved D. The V gene lost 2 bases and the J gene lost 2 bases, with 6 bases spanning the gap. CDR3 size: 13 residues. Germline V CDR1 and CDR2: SGHTA, FQGTGA. The DNA read from the CDR3 is TGTGCCAGCAGCTTATCGGTTAACACTGAA. It yields the protein CASSLSVNTE. The full CDR3 protein reads CASSLSVNTEAFF.

A remark on this clone: The CDR3 end falls 3 residues outside the read, so it is completed with the germline J gene. The chain links TRBV23-1 to TRBJ2-6; a weak D match, TRBD1 (6 bases). TRBV23-1 is an ORF, and what it does is uncertain. CDR3 length equals 22 residues. The ends were cut back, 0 bases at V and 0 bases at J, with 24 bases in the middle. CDR3 DNA, as far as it was read: TGCGCCAGCAGTCAATCGGGGAGCACTGACAGGCGCTCGAGCTCTGGGGCCAACGTC. This encodes CASSQSGSTDRRSSSGANV. The full CDR3 protein reads CASSQSGSTDRRSSSGANVLTF.

As concerns this clone: The read ends 3 residues shy of where the CDR3 ends; the end is completed using the germline J gene. The V gene is TRBV7-6, the J gene TRBJ2-5; maybe TRBD2 (6 bases). CDR1 and CDR2 (germline): SGHVS, FNYEAQ. The CDR3 is made up of 15 amino acids. Trimming removed 5 bases at V and 5 bases at J, with 18 bases between. The CDR3 here is CASSLGTNRGETQYF. The sequenced part of the CDR3 DNA is TGTGCCAGCAGCCTCGGGACCAACCGGGGGGAGACC.

With regard to this clone: The DNA ends 3 residues before the CDR3 does, and the rest of the CDR3 is filled in from the germline J gene. The chain combines TRBV5-6 with TRBJ2-7; possibly TRBD1 for D (5 bases). Trimming took off 0 bases at V and 2 bases at J, with 9 bases between the two ends. Germline-derived CDR1 and CDR2 are SGHDT and YYEEEE. The CDR3 runs 14 residues. CDR3 protein: CASSLGLGAYEQYF. The DNA read from the CDR3 is TGTGCCAGCAGCTTGGGGTTAGGGGCCTACGAG.

Comments on this clone: The CDR3 end is not reached by the read, which stops 3 residues before it; the germline J gene fills it in. The genes are TRBV5-1 and TRBJ1-2, with D possibly TRBD1 on 6 matching bases. Germline CDR1 is SGHRS and CDR2 is YFSETQ. Trimming removed 3 bases from V and 4 bases from J, with 19 bases in between. This CDR3 spans 16 amino acids. The CDR3 DNA, read in part, is TGCGCCAGCAGCTGGGGCCTACAGGGAATTTCCTATGGC. Protein sequence: CASSWGLQGISYG. The full CDR3 reads CASSWGLQGISYGYTF. Full variable domain (rest looked up from reference TRBV5-1 and TRBJ1-2): KAGVTQTPRYLIKTRGQQVTLSCSPISGHRSVSWYQQTPGQGLQFLFEYFSETQRNKGNFPGRFSGRQFSNSRSEMNVSTLELGDSALYLCASSWGLQGISYGYTFGSGTRLTVV.

As to this clone: The read ends 3 residues shy of where the CDR3 ends; the end is completed using the germline J gene. The chain couples TRBV19 to TRBJ1-1; 9 nucleotides line up with TRBD1. The CDR3 totals 13 residues. After removal of 10 bases from V and 5 bases from J, the junction contained 8 bases not matched to a gene. The germline CDR1 and CDR2 sequences are LNHDA and SQIVND (reference sequence). The CDR3 loop reads CATSGTGKTEAFF. The CDR3 bases that were read are TGTGCCACATCAGGGACAGGGAAAACTGAA.

Judged by frequency, this clone is large. The CDR3 extends 3 residues past the end of the read, so its final part is completed from the germline J gene. Other DNA sequences within the sample encode an identical CDR3. The rearrangement links TRBV7-8 to TRBJ2-7, with D unresolved. Germline-derived CDR1 and CDR2 are SGHVS and FQNEAQ. The CDR3 runs 14 residues. V lost 6 bases, J lost 3 bases, and 15 bases lay in between. The covered CDR3 bases are TGTGCCAGCAGTCCAACCCCAGGAGTCTACGAG. It codes for CASSPTPGVYE. The full CDR3 protein reads CASSPTPGVYEQYF. The complete variable domain, with remaining parts taken from reference TRBV7-8 and TRBJ2-7, reads GAGVSQSPRYKVAKRGQDVALRCDPISGHVSLFWYQQALGQGPEFLTYFQNEAQLDKSGLPSDRFFAERPEGSVSTLKIQRTQQEDSAVYLCASSPTPGVYEQYFGPGTRLTVT.

For this clone: The read finishes 3 residues shy of the CDR3 end, and the germline J gene is used to complete it. The chain links TRBV28 to TRBJ2-7; TRBD1 aligns across 8 bases. From germline, CDR1 is MDHEN and CDR2 SYDVKM. V was clipped by 5 bases and J by 2 bases; unmatched bases: 11. The CDR3 runs 16 residues. CDR3 residues: CASSLYGQGRAYEQYF. The CDR3 DNA, read in part, is TGTGCCAGCAGTCTTTACGGACAGGGAAGAGCCTACGAG.

Worth noting for this clone: The read stops 3 residues short of the end of the CDR3; the missing end is completed from the germline J gene. The chain uses TRBV20-1 and TRBJ2-3; a possible D gene is TRBD2 (5 bases). CDR3 length: 15 residues. Trimming took 2 bases from V and 2 from J, leaving 14 bases between them. CDR1 and CDR2 (germline): DFQATT, SNEGSKA (reference sequence). The DNA read from the CDR3 is TGCAGTGCTAGACATGCTGCCCTAGCCACAGATACG. It yields the protein CSARHAALATDT. The whole CDR3 reads CSARHAALATDTQYF.

Concerning this clone: From the germline J gene comes the end of the CDR3, since the read stops 3 residues before it. The V call is TRBV30, the J call TRBJ1-5; D not certain. The CDR3 spans 13 residues. Trimming removed 7 bases from V and 5 bases from J, with 15 bases in between. From germline, CDR1 is GTSNPN and CDR2 SVGIG (reference sequence). Here the CDR3 reads CASADTGDQPQHF. The part of the CDR3 DNA that was read is TGTGCCTCAGCCGACACCGGTGATCAGCCC.

Concerning this clone: The CDR3 extends 3 residues past the end of the read, so its final part is completed from the germline J gene. V is TRBV20-1 and J is TRBJ1-6, with 7 bases aligning to TRBD1. From germline, CDR1 is DFQATT and CDR2 SNEGSKA (reference sequence). This CDR3 contains 16 residues. With V trimmed by 6 bases and J by 4 bases, 12 bases remained unmatched. CDR3 DNA (partial): TGCAGTGCCCCCCTTGAGGGGGCGGGTTATAATTCACCC. Translated, it gives CSAPLEGAGYNSP. In full, the CDR3 reads CSAPLEGAGYNSPLHF.

Turning to this clone: The CDR3 goes on 3 residues after the read ends, and that part is filled in from the germline J gene. The chain combines TRBV2 with TRBJ2-1, with TRBD1 identical over 9 bases. V shed 5 bases and J 4 bases; nucleotides not matched to a gene: 6. CDR1 is SNHLY and CDR2 is FYNNEI in the germline V gene. The CDR3 extends over 15 amino acids. CDR3 DNA, as far as it was read: TGTGCCAGCAGTCGCCGGGACAGGGAGTACAATGAG. This codes for CASSRRDREYNE. The entire CDR3 protein reads CASSRRDREYNEQFF.

To note about this clone: The CDR3 goes on 3 residues after the read ends, and that part is filled in from the germline J gene. V gene TRBV18 combines with J gene TRBJ1-1, with TRBD1 as a possible D gene (6 bases). The CDR3 has 14 amino acids. The V gene lost 1 base and the J gene lost 5 bases, with 11 bases spanning the gap. Per germline, CDR1 KGHSH and CDR2 LQKENI. The CDR3 spells CASSPQGDRTEAFF. CDR3 bases read: TGTGCCAGCTCACCACAGGGGGATCGGACTGAA.

About this clone itself: The CDR3 goes on 3 residues after the read ends, and that part is filled in from the germline J gene. The chain links TRBV11-2 to TRBJ1-2; 8 nucleotides match TRBD1. With V trimmed by 4 bases and J by 5 bases, 3 bases remained unmatched. CDR1 is SGHAT, CDR2 FQNNGV, per germline. This CDR3 has 13 amino acids. CDR3 DNA, as far as it was read: TGTGCCAGCAGCTCCGGACAGGGTTATGGC. It is translated as CASSSGQGYG. The CDR3 in its entirety is CASSSGQGYGYTF.

Comments on this clone: The CDR3 is cut off 3 residues early in the read; its end comes from the germline J gene. V is TRBV7-9 and J is TRBJ1-4, with 9 bases identical to TRBD1. V gave up 3 bases and J gave up 4 bases; unmatched junction bases: 3. The CDR3 sequence is 15 residues long. Germline lookup yields CDR1 SEHNR and CDR2 FQNEAQ (reference sequence). The covered CDR3 bases are TGTGCCAGCAGCTTCGGGACAGGGTATAATGAAAAA. It translates to CASSFGTGYNEK. The CDR3 reads in full as CASSFGTGYNEKLFF. The variable domain in full, completed from reference TRBV7-9 and TRBJ1-4, reads DTGVSQNPRHKITKRGQNVTFRCDPISEHNRLYWYRQTLGQGPEFLTYFQNEAQLEKSRLLSDRFSAERPKGSFSTLEIQRTEQGDSAMYLCASSFGTGYNEKLFFGSGTQLSVL.

Frequency places this clone as medium-sized. The CDR3 end lies 3 residues beyond the end of the read and is filled in from the germline J gene. The genes are TRBV5-1 and TRBJ2-2; 7 bases match TRBD2. CDR1 and CDR2 from the germline V gene are SGHRS and YFSETQ. The V gene end was trimmed by 5 bases and the J gene end by 7 bases; junction bases not matched to a gene: 8. The CDR3 has 14 residues. CDR3 bases read: TGCGCCAGCAGATTAGCGGGTCTAGGCGGGGAG. Its protein product is CASRLAGLGGE. The entire CDR3 is CASRLAGLGGELFF. The full variable domain, in which reference TRBV5-1 and TRBJ2-2 provide the parts outside the CDR3, is KAGVTQTPRYLIKTRGQQVTLSCSPISGHRSVSWYQQTPGQGLQFLFEYFSETQRNKGNFPGRFSGRQFSNSRSEMNVSTLELGDSALYLCASRLAGLGGELFFGEGSRLTVL.